What follows describes a single TCR beta chain. This entry comes from a study of blood T cell repertoires in COVID-19. Study at large: Material from acute and convalescent COVID-19 was sourced from the United States, Italy and Spain.

Libraries were prepared by immunoSEQ multiplex PCR; TCRdb keeps only in-frame clonotypes and omits some of them. The sample holds some 240,000 clones, 84% seen once. The germline V and J ends were trimmed by 1 base and 0 bases, with 7 bases remaining between them. The germline CDR1 and CDR2 sequences are SEHNR and FQNEAQ (reference sequence). The length of the CDR3 is 15 residues. The clonotype was recovered from a woman between 40 and 55 years old who had recovered from COVID-19. The sequencing sample was made of peripheral blood. The V call is TRBV7-9, the J call TRBJ1-5; possibly TRBD1 for D (5 bases). CDR3 DNA: TGTGCCAGCAGCTTAGAAGGGGATAGCAATCAGCCCCAGCATTTT. The encoded protein is CASSLEGDSNQPQHF.